The 21 T cell receptor beta chains below all came from one sample that was sequenced in a study of T cells in Graves' hyperthyroidism and ophthalmopathy. RNA transcripts gave rise to amplified TCR beta CDR3 regions. First-round RT-PCR targeting the TCR CDR3 was performed with the HTBI primer set. MiXCR was run by TCRdb on the multiplex PCR reads, yielding one entry per CDR3 protein. The sample carries about 400,000 distinct CDR3 sequences, 15% recorded once. Sequencing was carried out using blood. Receptors were obtained from a young woman with Graves' hyperthyroidism.

This clonotype has only a few counts. The chain recombines TRBV19 with TRBJ2-7, with 8 bases aligning to TRBD2. V dropped 10 bases and J dropped 2; count of bases not matched to a gene: 7. Looked up from germline, CDR1 is LNHDA and CDR2 is SQIVND (reference sequence). The CDR3 runs to 13 residues. The CDR3 loop reads CATRGLETYEQYF. CDR3 DNA sequence: TGTGCCACCAGGGGACTAGAGACCTACGAGCAGTACTTC. The full variable domain, completed using reference TRBV19 and TRBJ2-7, is DGGITQSPKYLFRKEGQNVTLSCEQNLNHDAMYWYRQDPGQGLRLIYYSQIVNDFQKGDIAEGYSVSREKKESFPLTVTSAQKNPTAFYLCATRGLETYEQYFGPGTRLTVT.

As concerns this clonotype: Given a much more abundant clone one base away, this may be a read error. The chain carries TRBV27 and TRBJ1-2, with 9 positions matching TRBD1. Germline CDR1 and CDR2: MNHEY and SMNVEV (reference sequence). V lost 6 bases and J lost 1; bases outside the gene matches: 3. CDR3 length: 14 residues. CDR3 protein: CASRSGQGNYGYTF. Written as DNA, the CDR3 is TGTGCCAGCAGATCGGGACAGGGTAACTATGGCTACACCTTC.

This clonotype was observed at least ten times. The V gene is TRBV7-2, the J gene TRBJ1-5; D remains ambiguous. The V end lost 1 base, the J end lost 6 bases, and 13 bases lay between the germline ends. The length of the CDR3 is 15 residues. From germline, CDR1 is SGHTA and CDR2 FQGNSA. This chain's CDR3 is CASSLVARGVQPQHF. In DNA form, the CDR3 reads TGTGCCAGCAGCTTAGTCGCTCGGGGTGTTCAGCCCCAGCATTTT.

The chain is built from TRBV30 and TRBJ2-7; 7 nucleotides align to TRBD1. Germline-derived CDR1 and CDR2 are GTSNPN and SVGIG (reference sequence). Trimming at V came to 1 base and at J to 1 base, leaving 4 bases not matched to a gene. The CDR3 sequence is 14 residues long. The CDR3 reads CAWSGRRGSYEQYF. The CDR3 bases are TGTGCCTGGAGTGGTCGCAGGGGGTCCTACGAGCAGTACTTC. Full variable domain (rest looked up from reference TRBV30 and TRBJ2-7): SQTIHQWPATLVQPVGSPLSLECTVEGTSNPNLYWYRQAAGRGLQLLFYSVGIGQISSEVPQNLSASRPQDRQFILSSKKLLLSDSGFYLCAWSGRRGSYEQYFGPGTRLTVT.

The J gene is TRBJ1-6, the V gene TRBV6-2 or TRBV6-3, with 7 bases fitting TRBD1. The CDR3 extends over 16 amino acids. Germline CDR1 reads MNHEY; CDR2 reads SVGEGT. V lost 2 bases to trimming and J lost 8 bases; unmatched junction nucleotides: 9. The CDR3 spells CASSYLQGPRDSPLHF. The CDR3 DNA follows: TGTGCCAGCAGTTACCTACAGGGGCCTAGGGATTCACCCCTCCACTTT.

This clonotype was recorded many times. The chain is built from TRBV7-2 and TRBJ2-1; TRBD2 aligns across 7 bases. Per germline, CDR1 SGHTA and CDR2 FQGNSA. CDR3 length: 14 residues. V shed 5 bases, J shed 8 bases, and the junction held 9 bases outside the gene matches. The CDR3 region has the DNA TGTGCCAGCAGCCTTCCGGGACTATCCCATGAGCAGTTCTTC. Its translation: CASSLPGLSHEQFF.

The CDR3 region is CASSPLAGGLNEQFF. The CDR3 DNA sequence: TGCGCCAGCAGCCCGCTAGCGGGAGGTCTTAATGAGCAGTTCTTC. This chain joins TRBV5-1 and TRBJ2-1, with 11 bases aligning to TRBD2. The ends lost 4 bases at V and 7 bases at J; junction bases unmatched: 7. Per the germline V gene, CDR1 is SGHRS and CDR2 is YFSETQ. This CDR3 has 15 amino acids.

The rearrangement links TRBV19 to TRBJ2-1, with D unclear. Germline CDR1 is LNHDA and CDR2 is SQIVND (reference sequence). Trimming cost V 7 bases and J 9 bases, with 10 bases left between them. This CDR3 region has 11 residues. CDR3 DNA: TGTGCCAGTACTGGTACCAGTGAGCAGTTCTTC. This gives the protein CASTGTSEQFF.

This clonotype appeared many times. This rearrangement joins TRBV27 to TRBJ1-6, with no clear D. Trimming stripped 6 bases from V and 3 bases from J, with 9 bases between. The CDR3 has 14 amino acids. Germline V gene lookup returns CDR1 MNHEY and CDR2 SMNVEV (reference sequence). The CDR3 loop reads CASRPEFYNSPLHF. Here the CDR3 DNA reads TGTGCCAGCAGGCCGGAATTCTATAATTCACCCCTCCACTTT.

This clonotype was recorded at least ten times. The chain combines TRBV3-1 with TRBJ2-7; D ambiguous. The CDR3 has 16 residues. Trimming took off 0 bases at V and 3 bases at J, with 15 bases between the two ends. The germline V gene encodes CDR1 LGHDT and CDR2 YNNKEL (reference sequence). CDR3: CASSQELVNVGYEQYF. The CDR3 nucleotides read TGTGCCAGCAGCCAAGAATTGGTGAATGTCGGCTACGAGCAGTACTTC.

Remarks on this clonotype: This may come from a read error, since a much larger clone is one base off. J is TRBJ2-5 and V is TRBV11-2, with 8 bases aligning to TRBD1. The germline gives CDR1 SGHAT, CDR2 FQNNGV. The CDR3 sequence is 13 residues long. CDR3 DNA: TGTGCCAGCAGCGCCGACAGGGGCGAGACCCGGTACTTC. Protein sequence: CASSADRGETRYF.

The chain's CDR3 is CASSDLGGGGQETQYF. The CDR3 nucleotides read TGCGCCAGCAGTGACTTGGGCGGGGGGGGACAAGAGACCCAGTACTTC. This rearrangement joins TRBV5-1 to TRBJ2-5, with 9 bases matching TRBD2. Germline V gene data show CDR1 as SGHRS and CDR2 as YFSETQ. This CDR3 is 16 amino acids long. V was clipped by 5 bases and J by 2 bases; unmatched bases: 10.

This clonotype was counted many times. The chain carries TRBV6-1 and TRBJ1-5, with a tentative D call TRBD1 (5 bases). This CDR3 comprises 14 residues. V lost 6 bases and J lost 5, with 14 bases in between. CDR1 is MNHNS and CDR2 is SASEGT in the germline V gene. The CDR3 reads CASSRERGDQPQHF. CDR3 DNA: TGTGCCAGCAGCCGCGAACGGGGGGATCAGCCCCAGCATTTT.

This clonotype was recorded a few times. This chain connects TRBV5-1 to TRBJ1-2; TRBD1 matches at 10 bases. Germline CDR1 reads SGHRS; CDR2 reads YFSETQ. The CDR3 consists of 14 residues. V lost 0 bases and J lost 7; bases outside the gene matches: 3. The CDR3 here is CASSLETGGSGYTF. CDR3 nucleotides: TGCGCCAGCAGCTTGGAGACAGGGGGCAGTGGCTACACCTTC. The full variable domain, its missing parts supplied by reference TRBV5-1 and TRBJ1-2, is KAGVTQTPRYLIKTRGQQVTLSCSPISGHRSVSWYQQTPGQGLQFLFEYFSETQRNKGNFPGRFSGRQFSNSRSEMNVSTLELGDSALYLCASSLETGGSGYTFGSGTRLTVV.

The chain links TRBV20-1 to TRBJ2-1; D possibly corresponds to TRBD2 (6 bases). Germline V CDR1 and CDR2: DFQATT, SNEGSKA (reference sequence). The V end lost 6 bases, the J end lost 5 bases, and 14 bases lay between the germline ends. The length of the CDR3 is 13 residues. The CDR3 sequence is CSAQGLLHNEQFF. The CDR3 bases are TGCAGTGCCCAAGGACTACTCCACAATGAGCAGTTCTTC.

This clonotype was seen a few times. This CDR3 is CASSSVGVSYEQYF. The CDR3 region has the DNA TGTGCCAGCAGTTCGGTGGGAGTCTCCTACGAGCAGTACTTC. This rearrangement joins TRBV27 to TRBJ2-7; possible D gene TRBD2, 5 bases. Germline V gene sequence: CDR1 MNHEY, CDR2 SMNVEV (reference sequence). Deletions cut 4 bases from V and 0 bases from J, with 10 bases between. CDR3 size: 14 residues.

The chain carries TRBV6-5 and TRBJ2-7; 7 bases fit TRBD2. Germline values: CDR1 MNHEY, CDR2 SVGAGI. The CDR3 spans 13 residues. The ends lost 2 bases at V and 3 bases at J; junction bases unmatched: 1. The CDR3 is CASSYRGVYEQYF. The CDR3 DNA reads as TGTGCCAGCAGTTACCGGGGGGTCTACGAGCAGTACTTC.

There are many counts of this clonotype. As DNA, the CDR3 is TGTGCCAGCAGTCCTCCGGGGACAGGGGGCTACAATGAGCAGTTCTTC. It codes for CASSPPGTGGYNEQFF. The genes are TRBV28 and TRBJ2-1; 11 bases line up with TRBD1. Germline V lookup: CDR1 MDHEN, CDR2 SYDVKM. The CDR3 is 16 amino acids. V gave up 5 bases and J gave up 3 bases; unmatched junction bases: 6.

This clonotype was seen many times. V and J are TRBV5-1 and TRBJ2-7; 10 bases are shared with TRBD1. The CDR3 sequence is 15 residues long. Germline CDR1 SGHRS, CDR2 YFSETQ. J gave up 6 bases and V 3 bases, and 9 bases lay outside the gene matches. The CDR3 reads CASSSPRDRGFEQYF. The CDR3, as DNA: TGCGCCAGCAGCTCTCCCCGGGACAGGGGTTTCGAGCAGTACTTC.

The chain uses TRBV29-1 and TRBJ1-4; D not certain. CDR1 SQVTM and CDR2 ANQGSEA come from the germline V gene. Trimming stripped 6 bases from V and 7 bases from J, with 9 bases between. CDR3 size: 11 residues. CDR3 region: CSVFKGEKLFF. Here the CDR3 DNA reads TGCAGCGTATTCAAGGGTGAAAAACTGTTTTTT.

V and J are TRBV15 and TRBJ2-2; D perhaps matches TRBD2 (6 bases). The ends were cut back, 8 bases at V and 5 bases at J, with 15 bases in the middle. In germline, CDR1 is LNHNV, CDR2 YYDKDF (reference sequence). The CDR3 totals 14 residues. CDR3 protein: CATGMRGGTGELFF. The DNA for the CDR3 is TGTGCCACCGGTATGCGGGGTGGGACCGGGGAGCTGTTTTTT.